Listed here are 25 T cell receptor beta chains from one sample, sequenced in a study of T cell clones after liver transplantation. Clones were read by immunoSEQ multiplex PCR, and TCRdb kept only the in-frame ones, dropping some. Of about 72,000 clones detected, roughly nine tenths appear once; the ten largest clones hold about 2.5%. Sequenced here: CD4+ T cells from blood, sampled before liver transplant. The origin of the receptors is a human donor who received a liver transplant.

In nucleotides, the CDR3 is TGTGCCAGCACCATGAGGGGCGAGCAGTACTTC. Translated, it gives CASTMRGEQYF. V is TRBV28 and J is TRBJ2-7, with D perhaps given as TRBD1 or TRBD2 (5 bases each). V lost 7 bases, J lost 6 bases, and 10 bases lay in between. This CDR3 has 11 residues. Germline V CDR1 and CDR2: MDHEN, SYDVKM.

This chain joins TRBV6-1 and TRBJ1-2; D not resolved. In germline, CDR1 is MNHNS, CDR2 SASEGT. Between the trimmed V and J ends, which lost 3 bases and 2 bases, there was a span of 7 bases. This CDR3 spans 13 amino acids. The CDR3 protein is CASSDSGNYGYTF. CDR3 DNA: TGTGCCAGCAGTGACAGCGGAAACTATGGCTACACCTTC.

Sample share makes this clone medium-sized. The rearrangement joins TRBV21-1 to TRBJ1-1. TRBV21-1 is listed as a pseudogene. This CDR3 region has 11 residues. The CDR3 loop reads CASSTSHEAFF. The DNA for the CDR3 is TGTGCCAGCAGCACCTCGCATGAAGCTTTCTTT.

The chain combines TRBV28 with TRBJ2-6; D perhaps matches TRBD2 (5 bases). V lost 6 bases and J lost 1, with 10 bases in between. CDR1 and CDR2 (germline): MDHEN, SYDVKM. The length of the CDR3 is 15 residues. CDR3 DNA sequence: TGTGCCAGCAGCCCCTGGAGGTCTGGGGCCAACGTCCTGACTTTC. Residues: CASSPWRSGANVLTF.

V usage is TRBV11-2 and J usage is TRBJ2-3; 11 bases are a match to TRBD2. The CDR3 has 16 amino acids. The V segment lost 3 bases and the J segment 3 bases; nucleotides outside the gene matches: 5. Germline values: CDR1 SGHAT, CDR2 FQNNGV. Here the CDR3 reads CASSFLTSGSTDTQYF. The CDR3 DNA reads TGTGCCAGCAGCTTCCTCACTAGCGGGAGTACAGATACGCAGTATTTT.

In DNA form, the CDR3 reads TGTGCCACTGGCCCTTCGGACACCGGGGAGCTGTTTTTT. This translates into CATGPSDTGELFF. The rearrangement uses TRBV6-6 and TRBJ2-2, with D uncertain. The germline gives CDR1 MNHNY, CDR2 SVGAGI (reference sequence). V was shortened by 10 bases and J by 3 bases, with 12 bases between the two germline ends. The CDR3 has 13 amino acids.

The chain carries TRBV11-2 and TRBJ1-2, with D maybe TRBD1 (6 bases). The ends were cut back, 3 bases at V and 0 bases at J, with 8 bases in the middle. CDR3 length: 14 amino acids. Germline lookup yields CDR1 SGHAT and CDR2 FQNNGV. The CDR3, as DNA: TGTGCCAGCAGCTTGACAGGACCTAACTATGGCTACACCTTC. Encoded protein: CASSLTGPNYGYTF. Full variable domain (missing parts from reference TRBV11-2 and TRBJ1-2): EAGVAQSPRYKIIEKRQSVAFWCNPISGHATLYWYQQILGQGPKLLIQFQNNGVVDDSQLPKDRFSAERLKGVDSTLKIQPAKLEDSAVYLCASSLTGPNYGYTFGSGTRLTVV.

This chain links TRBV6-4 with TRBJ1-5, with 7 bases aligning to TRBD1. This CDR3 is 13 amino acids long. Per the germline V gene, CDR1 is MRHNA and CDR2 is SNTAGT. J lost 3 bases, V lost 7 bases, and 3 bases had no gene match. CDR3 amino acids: CASTDRDNQPQHF. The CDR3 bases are TGTGCCAGCACCGACAGGGACAATCAGCCCCAGCATTTT.

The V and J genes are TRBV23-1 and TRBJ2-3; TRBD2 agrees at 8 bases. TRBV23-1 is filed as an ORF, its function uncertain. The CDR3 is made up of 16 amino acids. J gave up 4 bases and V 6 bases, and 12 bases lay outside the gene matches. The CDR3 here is CASSPFDSGIADTQYF. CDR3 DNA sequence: TGCGCCAGCAGCCCCTTCGATAGCGGGATAGCAGATACGCAGTATTTT.

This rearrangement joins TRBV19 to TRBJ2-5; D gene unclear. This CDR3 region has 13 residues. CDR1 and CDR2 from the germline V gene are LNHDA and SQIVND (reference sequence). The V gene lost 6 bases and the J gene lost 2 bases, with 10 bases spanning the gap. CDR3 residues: CASRGTTQETQYF. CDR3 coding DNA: TGTGCCAGTAGGGGCACAACTCAAGAGACCCAGTACTTC.

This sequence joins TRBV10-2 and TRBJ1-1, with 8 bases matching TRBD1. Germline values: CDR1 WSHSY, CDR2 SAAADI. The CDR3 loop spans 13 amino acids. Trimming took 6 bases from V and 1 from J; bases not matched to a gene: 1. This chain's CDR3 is CASRGTGNTEAFF. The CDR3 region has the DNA TGCGCCAGCAGGGGGACAGGGAACACTGAAGCTTTCTTT.

The CDR3 nucleotides read TGCAGCGTTGTTCCAGGGGAAGTTTCCTACGAGCAGTACTTC. It codes for CSVVPGEVSYEQYF. This sequence joins TRBV29-1 and TRBJ2-7, with D possibly being TRBD1 (6 bases). Trimming took off 4 bases at V and 1 base at J, with 14 bases between the two ends. The CDR3 runs to 14 residues. CDR1 is SQVTM, CDR2 ANQGSEA, per germline.

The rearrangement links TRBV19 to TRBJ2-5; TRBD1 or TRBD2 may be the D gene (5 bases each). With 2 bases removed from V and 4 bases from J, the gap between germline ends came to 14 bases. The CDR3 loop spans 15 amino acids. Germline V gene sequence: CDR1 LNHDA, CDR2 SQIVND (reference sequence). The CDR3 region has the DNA TGTGCCAGTAGTATATCCGGGACCGTCCGAGAGACCCAGTACTTC. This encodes CASSISGTVRETQYF.

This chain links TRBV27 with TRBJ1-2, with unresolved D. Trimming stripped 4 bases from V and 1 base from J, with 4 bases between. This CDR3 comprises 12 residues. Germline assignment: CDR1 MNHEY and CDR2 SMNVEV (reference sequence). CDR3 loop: CASSSNNYGYTF. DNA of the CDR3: TGTGCCAGCAGTTCAAATAACTATGGCTACACCTTC.

CDR3 bases: TGTGCCAGCTCACTGGGACAGGGGATGTACAATGAGCAGTTCTTC. Amino acids: CASSLGQGMYNEQFF. V usage is TRBV18 and J usage is TRBJ2-1; TRBD1 matches at 10 bases. V gave up 4 bases and J gave up 4 bases; unmatched junction bases: 4. Per the germline V gene, CDR1 is KGHSH and CDR2 is LQKENI. The length of the CDR3 is 15 residues.

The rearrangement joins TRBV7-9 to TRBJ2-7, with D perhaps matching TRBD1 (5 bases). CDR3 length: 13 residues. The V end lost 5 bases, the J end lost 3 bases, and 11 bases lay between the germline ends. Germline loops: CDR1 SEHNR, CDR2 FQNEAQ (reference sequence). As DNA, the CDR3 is TGTGCCAGCAGCACCGGACAAGACTACGAGCAGTACTTC. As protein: CASSTGQDYEQYF.

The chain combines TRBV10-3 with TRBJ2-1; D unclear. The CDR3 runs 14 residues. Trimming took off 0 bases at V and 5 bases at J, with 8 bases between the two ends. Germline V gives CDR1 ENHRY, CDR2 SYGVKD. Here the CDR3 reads CAISESLLDNEQFF. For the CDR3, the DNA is TGTGCCATCAGTGAGTCGCTTTTGGACAATGAGCAGTTCTTC.

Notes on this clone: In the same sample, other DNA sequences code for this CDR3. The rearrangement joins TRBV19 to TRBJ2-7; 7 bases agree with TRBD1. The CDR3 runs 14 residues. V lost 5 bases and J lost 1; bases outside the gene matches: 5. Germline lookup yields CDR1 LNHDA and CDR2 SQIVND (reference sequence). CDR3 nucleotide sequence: TGTGCCAGTAGTCCTAGACAGGGTTCCTACGAGCAGTACTTC. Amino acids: CASSPRQGSYEQYF.

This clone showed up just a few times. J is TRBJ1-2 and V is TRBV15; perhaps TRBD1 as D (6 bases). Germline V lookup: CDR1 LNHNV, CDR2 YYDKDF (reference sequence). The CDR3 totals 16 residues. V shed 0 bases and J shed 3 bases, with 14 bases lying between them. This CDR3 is CATSRDLGQTYYGYTF. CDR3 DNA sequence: TGTGCCACCAGCAGAGACTTGGGACAAACCTACTATGGCTACACCTTC.

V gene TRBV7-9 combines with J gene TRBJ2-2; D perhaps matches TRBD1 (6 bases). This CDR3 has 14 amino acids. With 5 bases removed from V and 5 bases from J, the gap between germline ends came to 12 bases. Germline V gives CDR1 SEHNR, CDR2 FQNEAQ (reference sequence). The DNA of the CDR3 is TGTGCCAGCAGCATAAAACAGGGTACCGGGGAGCTGTTTTTT. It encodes CASSIKQGTGELFF.

DNA of the CDR3: TGCGCCAGCAGCTTAACGGATAACTATGGCTACACCTTC. This codes for CASSLTDNYGYTF. J is TRBJ1-2 and V is TRBV5-1; D is unclear. The CDR3 totals 13 residues. Deletions cut 2 bases from V and 1 base from J, with 6 bases between. Germline CDR1 SGHRS, CDR2 YFSETQ. The full variable domain, with the rest looked up from reference TRBV5-1 and TRBJ1-2, is KAGVTQTPRYLIKTRGQQVTLSCSPISGHRSVSWYQQTPGQGLQFLFEYFSETQRNKGNFPGRFSGRQFSNSRSEMNVSTLELGDSALYLCASSLTDNYGYTFGSGTRLTVV.

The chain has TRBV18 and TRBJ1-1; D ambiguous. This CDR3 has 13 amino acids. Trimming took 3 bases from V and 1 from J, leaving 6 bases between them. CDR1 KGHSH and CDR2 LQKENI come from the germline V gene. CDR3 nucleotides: TGTGCCAGCTCACCGAAACAGAACACTGAAGCTTTCTTT. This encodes CASSPKQNTEAFF.

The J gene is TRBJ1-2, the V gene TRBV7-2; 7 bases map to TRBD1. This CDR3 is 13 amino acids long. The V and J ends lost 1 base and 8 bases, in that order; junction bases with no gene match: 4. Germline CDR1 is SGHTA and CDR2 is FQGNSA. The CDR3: CASSLEGAGGYTF. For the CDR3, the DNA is TGTGCCAGCAGCTTAGAGGGGGCCGGGGGCTACACCTTC.

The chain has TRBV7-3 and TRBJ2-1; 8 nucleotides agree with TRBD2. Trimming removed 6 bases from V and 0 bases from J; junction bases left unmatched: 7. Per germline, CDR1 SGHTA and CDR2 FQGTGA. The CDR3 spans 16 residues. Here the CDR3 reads CASSPRGGTSYNEQFF. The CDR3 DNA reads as TGTGCCAGCAGTCCCCGGGGGGGAACCTCCTACAATGAGCAGTTCTTC.

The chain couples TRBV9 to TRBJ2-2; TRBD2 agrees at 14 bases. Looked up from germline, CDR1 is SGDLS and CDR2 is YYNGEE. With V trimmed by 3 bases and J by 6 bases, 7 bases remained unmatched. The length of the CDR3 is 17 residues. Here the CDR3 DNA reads TGTGCCAGCAGCGCGGGACTAGCGGGAGTAGAGTCCGGGGAGCTGTTTTTT. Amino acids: CASSAGLAGVESGELFF. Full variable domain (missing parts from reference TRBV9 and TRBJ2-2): DSGVTQTPKHLITATGQRVTLRCSPRSGDLSVYWYQQSLDQGLQFLIQYYNGEERAKGNILERFSAQQFPDLHSELNLSSLELGDSALYFCASSAGLAGVESGELFFGEGSRLTVL.